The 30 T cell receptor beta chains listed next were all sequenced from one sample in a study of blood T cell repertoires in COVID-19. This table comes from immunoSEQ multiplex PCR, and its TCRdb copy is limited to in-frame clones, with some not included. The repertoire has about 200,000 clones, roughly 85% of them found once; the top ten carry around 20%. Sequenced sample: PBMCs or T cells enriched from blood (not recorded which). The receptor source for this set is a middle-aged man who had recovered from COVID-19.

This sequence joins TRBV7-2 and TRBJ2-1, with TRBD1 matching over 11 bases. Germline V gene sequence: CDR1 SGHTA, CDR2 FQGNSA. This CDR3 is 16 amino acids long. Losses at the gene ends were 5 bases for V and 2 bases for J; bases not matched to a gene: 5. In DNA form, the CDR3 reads TGTGCCAGCAGCCTGAGGACAGGGGGCCCCTACAATGAGCAGTTCTTC. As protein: CASSLRTGGPYNEQFF.

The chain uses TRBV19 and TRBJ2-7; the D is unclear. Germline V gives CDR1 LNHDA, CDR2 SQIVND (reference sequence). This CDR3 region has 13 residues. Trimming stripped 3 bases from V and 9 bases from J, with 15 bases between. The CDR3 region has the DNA TGTGCCAGTAGTATCACTCCCTACGATTTGCAGTACTTC. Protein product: CASSITPYDLQYF.

The CDR3: CASSLNSPGENQPQHF. CDR3 DNA: TGTGCCAGCAGCCTTAACAGTCCAGGGGAAAATCAGCCCCAGCATTTT. The chain couples TRBV11-2 to TRBJ1-5; tentatively, D is TRBD1 (6 bases). The V and J ends lost 5 bases and 4 bases respectively, with 18 bases between them. In germline, CDR1 is SGHAT, CDR2 FQNNGV. This CDR3 has 16 residues.

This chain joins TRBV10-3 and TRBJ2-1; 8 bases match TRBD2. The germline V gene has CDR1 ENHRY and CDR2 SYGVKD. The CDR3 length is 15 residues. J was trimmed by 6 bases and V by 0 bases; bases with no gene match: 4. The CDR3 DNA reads TGTGCCATCAGTGAGTCTATGCGGGAGGCCAATGAGCAGTTCTTC. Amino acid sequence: CAISESMREANEQFF.

The CDR3 region is CASSAGLAASLYNEQFF. The CDR3 bases are TGTGCCAGCAGCGCGGGACTAGCGGCCTCCCTTTACAATGAGCAGTTCTTC. This chain joins TRBV9 and TRBJ2-1, with 11 bases matching TRBD2. After removal of 3 bases from V and 4 bases from J, the junction contained 9 bases not matched to a gene. The CDR3 runs to 17 residues. Germline V gene lookup returns CDR1 SGDLS and CDR2 YYNGEE.

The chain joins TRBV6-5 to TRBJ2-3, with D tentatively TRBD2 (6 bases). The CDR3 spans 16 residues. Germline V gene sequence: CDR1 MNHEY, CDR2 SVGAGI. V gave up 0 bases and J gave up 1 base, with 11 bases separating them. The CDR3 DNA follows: TGTGCCAGCAGTTACTCGTTAGGAGGGGGCACAGATACGCAGTATTTT. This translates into CASSYSLGGGTDTQYF.

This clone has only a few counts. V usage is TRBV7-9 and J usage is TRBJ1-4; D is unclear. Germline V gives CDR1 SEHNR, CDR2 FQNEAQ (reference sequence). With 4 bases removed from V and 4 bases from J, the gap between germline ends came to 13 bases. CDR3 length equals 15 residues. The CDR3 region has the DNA TGTGCCAGCAGCTCCAGCGGGCAGTATAATGAAAAACTGTTTTTT. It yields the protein CASSSSGQYNEKLFF.

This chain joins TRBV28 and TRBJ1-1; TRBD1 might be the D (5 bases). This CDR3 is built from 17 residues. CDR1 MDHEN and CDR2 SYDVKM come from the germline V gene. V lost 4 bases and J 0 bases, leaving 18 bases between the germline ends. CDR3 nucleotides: TGTGCCAGCAGTTCTCCCTGGGGGGGATCCATGAACACTGAAGCTTTCTTT. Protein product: CASSSPWGGSMNTEAFF.

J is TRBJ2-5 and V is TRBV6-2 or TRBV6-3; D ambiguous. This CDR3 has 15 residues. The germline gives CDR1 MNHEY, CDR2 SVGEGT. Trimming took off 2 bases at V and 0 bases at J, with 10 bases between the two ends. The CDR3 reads CASSYPTANQETQYF. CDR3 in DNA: TGTGCCAGCAGTTACCCCACAGCTAACCAAGAGACCCAGTACTTC.

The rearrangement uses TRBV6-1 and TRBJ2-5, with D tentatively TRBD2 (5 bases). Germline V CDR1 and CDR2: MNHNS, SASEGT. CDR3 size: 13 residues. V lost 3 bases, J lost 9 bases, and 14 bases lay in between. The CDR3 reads CASSEAPARAQYF. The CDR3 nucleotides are TGTGCCAGCAGTGAGGCCCCAGCGAGGGCCCAGTACTTC.

CDR3 sequence reads: CASSARTGSTDTQYF. In DNA, the CDR3 is TGCGCCAGCAGCGCGAGGACAGGCAGTACAGATACGCAGTATTTT. The rearrangement joins TRBV4-1 to TRBJ2-3, with TRBD1 matching 7 bases. The CDR3 runs to 15 residues. With V trimmed by 5 bases and J by 3 bases, 8 bases remained unmatched. CDR1 and CDR2 from the germline V gene are MGHRA and YSYEKL.

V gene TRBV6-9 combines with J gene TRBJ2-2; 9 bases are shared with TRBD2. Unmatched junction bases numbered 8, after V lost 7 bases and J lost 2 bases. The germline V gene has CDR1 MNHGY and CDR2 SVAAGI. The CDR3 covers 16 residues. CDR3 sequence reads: CASTPATSGNTGELFF. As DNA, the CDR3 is TGTGCCAGCACCCCAGCGACTAGCGGAAACACCGGGGAGCTGTTTTTT.

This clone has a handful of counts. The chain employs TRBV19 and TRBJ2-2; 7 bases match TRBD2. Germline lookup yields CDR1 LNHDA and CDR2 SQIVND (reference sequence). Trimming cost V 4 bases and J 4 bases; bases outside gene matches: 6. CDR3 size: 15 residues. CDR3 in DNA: TGTGCCAGTAGTAGTAAAAGCGGGGCCACCGGGGAGCTGTTTTTT. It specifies CASSSKSGATGELFF.

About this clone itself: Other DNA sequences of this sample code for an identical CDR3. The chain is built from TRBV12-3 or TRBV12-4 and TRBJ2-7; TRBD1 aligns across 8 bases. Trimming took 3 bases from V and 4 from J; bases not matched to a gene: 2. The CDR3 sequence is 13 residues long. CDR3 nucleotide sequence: TGTGCCAGCAGTTTGAACAGGGGGTACGAGCAGTACTTC. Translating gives CASSLNRGYEQYF.

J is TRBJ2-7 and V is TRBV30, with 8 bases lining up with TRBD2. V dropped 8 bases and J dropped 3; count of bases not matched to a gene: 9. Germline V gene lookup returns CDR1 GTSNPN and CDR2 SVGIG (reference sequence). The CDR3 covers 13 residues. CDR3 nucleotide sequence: TGTGCCCTGTCCCCCGGGACTAGCTACGAGCAGTACTTC. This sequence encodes CALSPGTSYEQYF.

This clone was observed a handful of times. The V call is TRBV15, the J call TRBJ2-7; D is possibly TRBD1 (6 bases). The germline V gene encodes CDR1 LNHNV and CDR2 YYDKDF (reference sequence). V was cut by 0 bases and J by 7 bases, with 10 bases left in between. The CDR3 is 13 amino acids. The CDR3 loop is CATSREGAWEQYF. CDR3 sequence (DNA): TGTGCCACCAGCAGAGAGGGGGCATGGGAGCAGTACTTC.

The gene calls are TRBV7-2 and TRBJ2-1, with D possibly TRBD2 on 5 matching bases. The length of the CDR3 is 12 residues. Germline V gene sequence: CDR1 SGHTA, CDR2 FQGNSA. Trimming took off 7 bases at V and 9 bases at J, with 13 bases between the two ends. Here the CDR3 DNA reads TGTGCCAGCAAAATCGGGGTTTCTGAGCAGTTCTTC. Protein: CASKIGVSEQFF.

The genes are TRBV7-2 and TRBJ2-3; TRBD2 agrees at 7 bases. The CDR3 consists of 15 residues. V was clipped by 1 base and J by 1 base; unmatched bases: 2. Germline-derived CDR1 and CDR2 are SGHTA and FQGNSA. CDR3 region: CASSLGGSRTDTQYF. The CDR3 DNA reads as TGTGCCAGCAGCTTAGGCGGGAGCCGCACAGATACGCAGTATTTT.

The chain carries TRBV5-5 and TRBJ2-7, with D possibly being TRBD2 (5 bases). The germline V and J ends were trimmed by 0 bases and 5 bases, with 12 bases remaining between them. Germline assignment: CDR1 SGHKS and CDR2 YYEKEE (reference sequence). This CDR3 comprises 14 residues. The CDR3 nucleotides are TGTGCCAGCAGCTTGGCCCGGGGTTTCCACGAGCAGTACTTC. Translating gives CASSLARGFHEQYF.

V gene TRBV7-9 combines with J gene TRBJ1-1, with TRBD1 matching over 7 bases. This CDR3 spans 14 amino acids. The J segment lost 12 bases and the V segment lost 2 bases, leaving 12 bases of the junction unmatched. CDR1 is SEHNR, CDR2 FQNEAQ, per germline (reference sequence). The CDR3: CASSLPLGQSQTFF. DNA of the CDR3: TGTGCCAGCAGCTTACCTTTGGGACAGTCCCAGACTTTCTTT.

CDR3 loop: CASSRTLAGADYEQYF. CDR3 nucleotide sequence: TGCGCCAGCAGCCGGACCCTAGCGGGAGCCGACTACGAGCAGTACTTC. The gene calls are TRBV4-3 and TRBJ2-7, with TRBD2 identical over 10 bases. V lost 4 bases and J lost 3; bases outside the gene matches: 9. Germline V lookup: CDR1 LGHNA, CDR2 YSLEER. The CDR3 length is 16 residues.

This CDR3 reads CASAIDRGSNQPQHF. As DNA, the CDR3 is TGTGCTAGTGCCATTGACAGGGGTAGCAATCAGCCCCAGCATTTT. V is TRBV12-5 and J is TRBJ1-5; 8 bases line up with TRBD1. Germline values: CDR1 LGHNT, CDR2 FRNRAP. The CDR3 is 15 residues long. V lost 7 bases, J lost 0 bases, and 5 bases stayed unmatched.

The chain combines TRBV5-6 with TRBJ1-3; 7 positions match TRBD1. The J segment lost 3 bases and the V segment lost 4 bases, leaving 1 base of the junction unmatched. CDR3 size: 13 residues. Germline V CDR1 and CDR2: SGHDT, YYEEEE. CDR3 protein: CASSHRGGNTIYF. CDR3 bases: TGTGCCAGCAGCCACAGGGGTGGAAACACCATATATTTT.

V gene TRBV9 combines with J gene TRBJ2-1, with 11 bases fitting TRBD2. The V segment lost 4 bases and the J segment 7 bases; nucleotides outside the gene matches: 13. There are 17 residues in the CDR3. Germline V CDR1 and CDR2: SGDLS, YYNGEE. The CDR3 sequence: CASSTRRLAGPLNEQFF. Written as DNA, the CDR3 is TGTGCCAGCAGCACCCGCCGACTAGCGGGACCCTTGAATGAGCAGTTCTTC.

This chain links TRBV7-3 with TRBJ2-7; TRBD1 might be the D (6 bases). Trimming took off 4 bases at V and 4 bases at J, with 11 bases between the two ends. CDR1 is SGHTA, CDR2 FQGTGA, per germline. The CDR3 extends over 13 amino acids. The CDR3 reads CASSSQGSYEQYF. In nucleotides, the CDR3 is TGTGCCAGCAGCTCCCAGGGGTCGTACGAGCAGTACTTC.

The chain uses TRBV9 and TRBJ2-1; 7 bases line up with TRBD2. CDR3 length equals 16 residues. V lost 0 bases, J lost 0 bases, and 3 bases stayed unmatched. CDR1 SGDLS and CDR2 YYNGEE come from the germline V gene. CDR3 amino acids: CASSVGPSGSYNEQFF. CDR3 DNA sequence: TGTGCCAGCAGCGTAGGCCCTAGCGGCTCCTACAATGAGCAGTTCTTC.

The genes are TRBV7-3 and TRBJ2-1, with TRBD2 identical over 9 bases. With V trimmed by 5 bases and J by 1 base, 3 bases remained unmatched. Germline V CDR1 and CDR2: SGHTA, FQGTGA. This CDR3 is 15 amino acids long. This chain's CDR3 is CASSRLAASYNEQFF. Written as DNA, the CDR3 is TGTGCCAGCAGCCGACTAGCGGCTTCCTACAATGAGCAGTTCTTC.

The CDR3 loop reads CASSSQGRQPQHF. CDR3 nucleotide sequence: TGTGCCAGCAGTTCACAGGGGCGGCAGCCCCAGCATTTT. V and J are TRBV6-2 or TRBV6-3 and TRBJ1-5, with 7 bases fitting TRBD1. Germline V gene data show CDR1 as MNHEY and CDR2 as SVGEGT. Trimming cost V 4 bases and J 7 bases; bases outside gene matches: 4. The CDR3 is 13 residues long.

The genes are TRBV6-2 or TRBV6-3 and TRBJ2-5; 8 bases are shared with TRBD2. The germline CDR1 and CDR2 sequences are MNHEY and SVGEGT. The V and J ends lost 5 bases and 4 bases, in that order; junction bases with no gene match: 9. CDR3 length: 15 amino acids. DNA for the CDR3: TGTGCCAGCAGTACCCGGGGACTAGAGATAGAGACCCAGTACTTC. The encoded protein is CASSTRGLEIETQYF.

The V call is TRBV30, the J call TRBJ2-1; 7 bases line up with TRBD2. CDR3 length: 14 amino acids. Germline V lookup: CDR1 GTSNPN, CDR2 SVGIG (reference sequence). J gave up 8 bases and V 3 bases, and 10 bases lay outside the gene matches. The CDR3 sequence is CAWSTGGPWDEQFF. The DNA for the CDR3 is TGTGCCTGGAGCACGGGGGGACCCTGGGATGAGCAGTTCTTC. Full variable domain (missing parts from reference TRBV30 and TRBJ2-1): SQTIHQWPATLVQPVGSPLSLECTVEGTSNPNLYWYRQAAGRGLQLLFYSVGIGQISSEVPQNLSASRPQDRQFILSSKKLLLSDSGFYLCAWSTGGPWDEQFFGPGTRLTVL.